The 3 T cell receptor beta chains listed next were all sequenced from one sample in a study of spatial heterogeneity in lung cancer. Time point noted: sample taken at primary tumor resection. No cells were sorted before sequencing. The whole RNA sequenced was extracted from tumor, nontumor lung or frozen PBMC. TCRdb redid the calling of the 5' RACE reads with MiXCR, one entry per CDR3 protein. The sample has about 7,500 distinct CDR3 sequences; 3.9% are singletons. Sequencing was performed on normal lung tissue next to the tumor, taken at surgery. Source of these receptors: a female donor with early-stage non-small cell lung cancer.

This clonotype has more than one count but fewer than ten. This beta chain is a stray read from a library made for alpha chains; its abundance is not meaningful. V and J are TRBV27 and TRBJ2-5; the D is unclear. Trimming pared 6 bases from V and 2 bases from J, leaving 10 bases between. The CDR3 contains 13 residues. The germline gives CDR1 MNHEY, CDR2 SMNVEV (reference sequence). DNA for the CDR3: TGTGCCAGCAGCCACCGGATACAAGAGACCCAGTACTTC. Translating gives CASSHRIQETQYF.

In its sample, this clonotype was seen many times. The library was prepared for alpha chains; this beta chain is a stray read, so its frequency means little. The chain has TRBV20-1 and TRBJ2-2, with 7 bases that match TRBD2. V was clipped by 1 base and J by 0 bases; unmatched bases: 8. The germline gives CDR1 DFQATT, CDR2 SNEGSKA (reference sequence). The CDR3 sequence is 17 residues long. CDR3 protein: CSARGHSGTTNTGELFF. In DNA form, the CDR3 reads TGCAGTGCTAGAGGTCACTCCGGGACTACGAACACCGGGGAGCTGTTTTTT.

This clonotype came up a few times. This beta chain came through as a stray read in a library set up for alpha chains, and its size says little. The rearrangement links TRBV28 to TRBJ1-1; 8 nucleotides align to TRBD1. The germline CDR1 and CDR2 sequences are MDHEN and SYDVKM. V was pared by 5 bases and J by 7 bases, with 3 bases of the junction left unmatched. The CDR3 totals 12 residues. CDR3 bases: TGTGCCAGCAGTCAACAGGGGGTTGAAGCTTTCTTT. Translated, it gives CASSQQGVEAFF.